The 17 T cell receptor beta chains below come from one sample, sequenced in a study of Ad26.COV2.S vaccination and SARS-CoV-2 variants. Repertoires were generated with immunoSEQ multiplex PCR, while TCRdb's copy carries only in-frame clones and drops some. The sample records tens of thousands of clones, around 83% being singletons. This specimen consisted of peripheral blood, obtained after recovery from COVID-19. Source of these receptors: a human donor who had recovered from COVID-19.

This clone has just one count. CDR3 in DNA: TGCGCCAGCAGTTGGACACAGGGTGGGGAGCTGTTTTTT. It specifies CASSWTQGGELFF. V gene TRBV5-1 combines with J gene TRBJ2-2, with TRBD1 as a possible D gene (6 bases). The germline gives CDR1 SGHRS, CDR2 YFSETQ. Trimming removed 5 bases at V and 8 bases at J, with 13 bases between. The CDR3 extends over 13 amino acids.

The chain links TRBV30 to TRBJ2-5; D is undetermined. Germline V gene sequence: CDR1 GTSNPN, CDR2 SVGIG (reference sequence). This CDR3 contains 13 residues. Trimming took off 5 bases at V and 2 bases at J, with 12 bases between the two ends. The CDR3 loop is CAWEPDTQETQYF. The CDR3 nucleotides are TGTGCCTGGGAACCCGACACACAAGAGACCCAGTACTTC.

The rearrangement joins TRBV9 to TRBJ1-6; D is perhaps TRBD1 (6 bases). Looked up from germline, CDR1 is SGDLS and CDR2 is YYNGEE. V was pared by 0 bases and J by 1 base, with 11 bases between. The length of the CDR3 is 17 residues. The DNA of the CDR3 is TGTGCCAGCAGCGTAGGACAGGTTCCTTCCTATAATTCACCCCTCCACTTT. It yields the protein CASSVGQVPSYNSPLHF.

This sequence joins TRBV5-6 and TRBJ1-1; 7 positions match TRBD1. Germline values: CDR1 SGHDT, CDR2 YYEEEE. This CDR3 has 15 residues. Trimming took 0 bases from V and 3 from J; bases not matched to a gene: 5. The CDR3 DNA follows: TGTGCCAGCAGCTTGGGAGGGGGCCAGTACACTGAAGCTTTCTTT. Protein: CASSLGGGQYTEAFF.

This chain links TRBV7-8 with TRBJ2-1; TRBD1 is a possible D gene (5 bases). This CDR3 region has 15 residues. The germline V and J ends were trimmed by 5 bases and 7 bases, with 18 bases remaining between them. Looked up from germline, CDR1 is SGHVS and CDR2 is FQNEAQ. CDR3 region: CASSLGAGNRNEQFF. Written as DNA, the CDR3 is TGTGCCAGCAGCCTGGGCGCAGGGAATAGGAATGAGCAGTTCTTC.

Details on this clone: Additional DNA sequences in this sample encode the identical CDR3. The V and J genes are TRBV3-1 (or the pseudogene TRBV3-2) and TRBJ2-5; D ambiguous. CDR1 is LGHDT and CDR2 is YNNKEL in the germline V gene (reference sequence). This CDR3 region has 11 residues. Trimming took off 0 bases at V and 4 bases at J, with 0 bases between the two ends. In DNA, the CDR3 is TGTGCCAGCAGCCAAGAAGAGACCCAGTACTTC. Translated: CASSQEETQYF.

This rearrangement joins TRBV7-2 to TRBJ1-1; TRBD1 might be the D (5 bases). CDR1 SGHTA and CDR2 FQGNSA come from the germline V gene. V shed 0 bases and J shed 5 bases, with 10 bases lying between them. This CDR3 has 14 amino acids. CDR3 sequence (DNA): TGTGCCAGCAGCTTAGCGCTCAGGGTGACTGAAGCTTTCTTT. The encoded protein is CASSLALRVTEAFF.

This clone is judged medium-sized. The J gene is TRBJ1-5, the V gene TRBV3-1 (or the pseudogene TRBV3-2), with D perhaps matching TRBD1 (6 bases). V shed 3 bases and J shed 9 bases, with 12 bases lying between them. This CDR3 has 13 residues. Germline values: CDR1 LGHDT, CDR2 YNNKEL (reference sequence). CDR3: CASSQTQGLPQHF. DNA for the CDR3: TGTGCCAGCAGCCAGACACAGGGACTGCCCCAGCATTTT.

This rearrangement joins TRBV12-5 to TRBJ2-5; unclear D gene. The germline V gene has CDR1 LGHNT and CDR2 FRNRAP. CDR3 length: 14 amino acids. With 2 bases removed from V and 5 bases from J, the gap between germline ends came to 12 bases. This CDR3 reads CASGLNGFGETQYF. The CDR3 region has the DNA TGTGCTAGTGGTTTGAACGGATTCGGGGAGACCCAGTACTTC.

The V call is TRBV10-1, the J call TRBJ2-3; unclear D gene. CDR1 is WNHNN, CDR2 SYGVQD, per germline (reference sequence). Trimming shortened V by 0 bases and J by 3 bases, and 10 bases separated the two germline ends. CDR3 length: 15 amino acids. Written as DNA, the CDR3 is TGCGCCAGCAGTGAGTCGGCCACAGCGACAGATACGCAGTATTTT. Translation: CASSESATATDTQYF.

The DNA of the CDR3 is TGCGCCAGCAGGACTAGCGGGAGCGTGTACACCGGGGAGCTGTTTTTT. Its protein product is CASRTSGSVYTGELFF. The V and J genes are TRBV5-1 and TRBJ2-2, with 12 bases that match TRBD2. This CDR3 contains 16 residues. After removal of 5 bases from V and 3 bases from J, the junction contained 5 bases not matched to a gene. CDR1 and CDR2 (germline): SGHRS, YFSETQ.

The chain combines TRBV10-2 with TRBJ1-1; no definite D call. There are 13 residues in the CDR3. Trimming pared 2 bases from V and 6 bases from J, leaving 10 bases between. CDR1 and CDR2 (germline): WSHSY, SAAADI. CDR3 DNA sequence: TGCGCCAGCAGTGAGCGAGGGCCTCCTGAAGCTTTCTTT. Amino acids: CASSERGPPEAFF.

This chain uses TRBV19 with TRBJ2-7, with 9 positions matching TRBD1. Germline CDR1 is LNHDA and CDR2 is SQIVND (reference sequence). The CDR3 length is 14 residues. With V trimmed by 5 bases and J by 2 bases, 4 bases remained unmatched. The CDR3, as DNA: TGTGCCAGTAGTCCCAGGGACAGGGCCTACGAGCAGTACTTC. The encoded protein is CASSPRDRAYEQYF.

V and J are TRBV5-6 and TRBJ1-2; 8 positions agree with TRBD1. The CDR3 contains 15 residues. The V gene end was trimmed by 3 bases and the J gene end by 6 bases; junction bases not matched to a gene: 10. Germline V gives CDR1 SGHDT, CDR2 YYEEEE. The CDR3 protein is CASSYAGQGENGYTF. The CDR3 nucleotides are TGTGCCAGCAGCTACGCCGGACAGGGCGAGAATGGCTACACCTTC.

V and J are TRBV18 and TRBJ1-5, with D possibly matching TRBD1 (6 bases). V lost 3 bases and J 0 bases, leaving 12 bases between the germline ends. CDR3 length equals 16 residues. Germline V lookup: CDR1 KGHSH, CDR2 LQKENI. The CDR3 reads CASSPLQGNSNQPQHF. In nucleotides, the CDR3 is TGTGCCAGCTCACCCTTGCAGGGGAATAGCAATCAGCCCCAGCATTTT.

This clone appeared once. The CDR3 protein is CASSLERTGVDTQYF. The CDR3 region has the DNA TGCGCCAGCAGCTTGGAGAGGACAGGAGTAGATACGCAGTATTTT. This chain connects TRBV5-1 to TRBJ2-3, with 7 nucleotides matching TRBD1. Germline-derived CDR1 and CDR2 are SGHRS and YFSETQ. This CDR3 is 15 amino acids long. The trim removed 0 bases at V and 5 bases at J, leaving 6 bases unmatched.

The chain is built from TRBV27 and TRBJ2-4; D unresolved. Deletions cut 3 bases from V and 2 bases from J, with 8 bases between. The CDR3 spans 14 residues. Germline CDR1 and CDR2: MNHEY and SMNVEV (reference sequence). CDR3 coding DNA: TGTGCCAGCAGTTTGGGCATCACCAAAAACATTCAGTACTTC. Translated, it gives CASSLGITKNIQYF.